A single sample gave rise to the 11 T cell receptor beta chains below, sequenced in a study of cytomegalovirus exposure and HLA in healthy donors. The study ran its PCR with 60 Vbeta and 13 Jbeta primers. Data came from immunoSEQ multiplex PCR; TCRdb stores just in-frame clones and leaves some out. The sample comprises 140,000 or so clones, roughly 9.4% of which are singletons, and 1.5% to 2% rests with the top ten. Sample: PBMCs. The receptors originated from a male donor in good health and CMV-seronegative.

The J gene is TRBJ2-7, the V gene TRBV9; 7 bases fit TRBD1. V shed 3 bases and J 6 bases; nucleotides not matched to a gene: 9. Germline V gene lookup returns CDR1 SGDLS and CDR2 YYNGEE. The CDR3 loop spans 14 amino acids. CDR3 sequence: CASSADTGQIEQYF. As DNA, the CDR3 is TGTGCCAGCAGCGCAGATACGGGACAGATCGAGCAGTACTTC. Using reference TRBV9 and TRBJ2-7 for the parts outside the CDR3, the full variable domain is DSGVTQTPKHLITATGQRVTLRCSPRSGDLSVYWYQQSLDQGLQFLIQYYNGEERAKGNILERFSAQQFPDLHSELNLSSLELGDSALYFCASSADTGQIEQYFGPGTRLTVT.

This clone has just a few counts. The rearrangement links TRBV5-1 to TRBJ1-6; D is uncertain. Trimming took 1 base from V and 8 from J, leaving 13 bases between them. CDR1 is SGHRS and CDR2 is YFSETQ in the germline V gene. The CDR3 is made up of 15 amino acids. The CDR3 loop reads CASSLREWRDSPLHF. CDR3 nucleotide sequence: TGCGCCAGCAGCTTGCGGGAGTGGAGAGATTCACCCCTCCACTTT.

This chain links TRBV28 with TRBJ2-5, with 7 nucleotides matching TRBD1. The length of the CDR3 is 15 residues. Trimming removed 5 bases from V and 5 bases from J; junction bases left unmatched: 11. Germline V gene data show CDR1 as MDHEN and CDR2 as SYDVKM. CDR3 sequence: CASSPGQASWETQYF. CDR3 DNA: TGTGCCAGCAGTCCTGGACAGGCAAGTTGGGAGACCCAGTACTTC.

This clone came up a few times. The chain joins TRBV4-3 to TRBJ1-4; TRBD1 matches 7 bases. V shed 4 bases, J shed 4 bases, and the junction held 6 bases outside the gene matches. CDR1 LGHNA and CDR2 YSLEER come from the germline V gene. This CDR3 is built from 15 residues. CDR3: CASSPETGFNEKLFF. CDR3 DNA: TGCGCCAGCAGCCCAGAGACAGGGTTTAATGAAAAACTGTTTTTT.

This clone was recorded once. This rearrangement joins TRBV27 to TRBJ2-7; TRBD2 aligns across 10 bases. The CDR3 contains 17 residues. CDR1 and CDR2 (germline): MNHEY, SMNVEV (reference sequence). With V trimmed by 0 bases and J by 0 bases, 5 bases remained unmatched. CDR3 bases: TGTGCCAGCAGTTTATCGGTAGCGGGAGGCCTCTCCTACGAGCAGTACTTC. Protein sequence: CASSLSVAGGLSYEQYF.

The chain uses TRBV28 and TRBJ1-1; 9 bases fit TRBD1. The ends lost 5 bases at V and 5 bases at J; junction bases unmatched: 6. CDR1 is MDHEN and CDR2 is SYDVKM in the germline V gene. The CDR3 spans 14 residues. The CDR3 protein is CASSPQGARTEAFF. CDR3 coding DNA: TGTGCCAGCAGTCCACAGGGGGCACGAACTGAAGCTTTCTTT.

This clone was observed a handful of times. The gene calls are TRBV10-1 and TRBJ2-3, with 7 bases aligning to TRBD1. The CDR3 has 17 residues. With 2 bases clipped from V and 0 bases from J, the junction kept 8 bases outside the gene matches. Germline loops: CDR1 WNHNN, CDR2 SYGVQD (reference sequence). The CDR3 nucleotides are TGCGCCAGCAGTGAGGGCCCGGACAGGACTAGCACAGATACGCAGTATTTT. Residues: CASSEGPDRTSTDTQYF.

This clone turned up a few times. J is TRBJ2-1 and V is TRBV5-6, with 11 bases identical to TRBD2. The ends lost 1 base at V and 8 bases at J; junction bases unmatched: 8. The CDR3 loop spans 16 amino acids. Per the germline V gene, CDR1 is SGHDT and CDR2 is YYEEEE. For the CDR3, the DNA is TGTGCCAGCAGCTTGATCGCACTAGCGGGAGCGGATGAGCAGTTCTTC. Translation: CASSLIALAGADEQFF.

The chain has TRBV7-9 and TRBJ2-3; 10 positions agree with TRBD2. The CDR3 runs 16 residues. The trim removed 4 bases at V and 5 bases at J, leaving 9 bases unmatched. Germline CDR1 reads SEHNR; CDR2 reads FQNEAQ (reference sequence). CDR3 loop: CASSSLAGEGEDTQYF. As DNA, the CDR3 is TGTGCCAGCAGCTCTCTAGCGGGAGAAGGGGAAGATACGCAGTATTTT.

This clone was seen more than once but under ten times. The chain links TRBV2 to TRBJ2-3, with 9 bases lining up with TRBD2. Germline CDR1 is SNHLY and CDR2 is FYNNEI. J was trimmed by 4 bases and V by 6 bases; bases with no gene match: 14. The CDR3 runs 17 residues. CDR3 coding DNA: TGTGCCAGCAGCAAGACTGTGGGGCGGGGGGGCGCAGATACGCAGTATTTT. Translation: CASSKTVGRGGADTQYF.

This clone was detected only a few times. The chain joins TRBV4-3 to TRBJ2-5, with TRBD2 matching 11 bases. This CDR3 is built from 16 residues. V was pared by 0 bases and J by 4 bases, with 4 bases of the junction left unmatched. Germline V gene sequence: CDR1 LGHNA, CDR2 YSLEER. Here the CDR3 reads CASSQELLAGAETQYF. CDR3 nucleotide sequence: TGCGCCAGCAGCCAAGAATTACTAGCGGGGGCAGAGACCCAGTACTTC.